This TCR beta chain appears in the sequencing data of a study of PD-1 blockade in classical Hodgkin lymphoma. Each and every patient relapsed after autologous stem cell transplantation, and patients got differing brentuximab vedotin exposure. Findings of the study overall: Relapsed/refractory patients reportedly had lower baseline diversity than newly diagnosed patients. Baseline diversity in complete responders resembled that of newly diagnosed patients. Initiation of nivolumab under 1 year after ASCT led to exclusion of patients.

Concerning this clone: Its antigen is not identified.

V lost 1 base to trimming and J lost 6 bases, with 10 bases between them. This CDR3 is built from 14 residues. Germline V gives CDR1 SEHNR, CDR2 FQNEAQ (reference sequence). Profiling relied on immunoSEQ multiplex PCR, and the TCRdb table lists in-frame clones only, not all of them. The sample comprises about 97,000 clones, roughly 84% of which are singletons, and 9% to 15% rests with the top ten. The receptor was derived from a human donor with classical Hodgkin lymphoma. The sample consisted of peripheral blood mononuclear cells (PBMCs), taken at baseline. This chain connects TRBV7-9 to TRBJ2-1, with D unresolved. Here the CDR3 reads CASSLGGRINEQFF. DNA of the CDR3: TGTGCCAGCAGCTTAGGTGGCAGAATCAATGAGCAGTTCTTC.